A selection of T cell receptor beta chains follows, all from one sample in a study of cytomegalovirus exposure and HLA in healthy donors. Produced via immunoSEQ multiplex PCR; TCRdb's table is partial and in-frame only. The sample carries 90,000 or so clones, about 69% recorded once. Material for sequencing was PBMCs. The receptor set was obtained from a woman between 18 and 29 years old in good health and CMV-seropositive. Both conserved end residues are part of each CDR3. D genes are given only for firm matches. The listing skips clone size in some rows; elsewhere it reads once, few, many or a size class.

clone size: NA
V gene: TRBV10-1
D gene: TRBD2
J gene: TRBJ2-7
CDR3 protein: CASSALPGLAGGPSYEQYF
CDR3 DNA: TGCGCCAGCAGCGCATTACCGGGACTAGCGGGAGGGCCTTCCTACGAGCAGTACTTC

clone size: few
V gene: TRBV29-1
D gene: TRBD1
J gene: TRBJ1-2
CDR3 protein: CSVWDRGDGYTF
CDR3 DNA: TGCAGCGTCTGGGACAGGGGGGATGGCTACACCTTC

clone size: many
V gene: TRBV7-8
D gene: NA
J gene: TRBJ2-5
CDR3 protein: CASSPGARGETQYF
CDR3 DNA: TGTGCCAGCAGCCCCGGGGCCCGGGGGGAGACCCAGTACTTC

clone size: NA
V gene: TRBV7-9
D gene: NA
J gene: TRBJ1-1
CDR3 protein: CASGLTGSHTEAFF
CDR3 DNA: TGTGCCAGCGGACTCACAGGGTCTCACACTGAAGCTTTCTTT

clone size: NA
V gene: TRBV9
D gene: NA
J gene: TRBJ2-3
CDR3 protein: CASSFPTLGTSTDTQYF
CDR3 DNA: TGTGCCAGCAGCTTCCCGACTCTAGGAACTAGCACAGATACGCAGTATTTT

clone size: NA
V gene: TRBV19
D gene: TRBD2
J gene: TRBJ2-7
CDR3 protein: CASGGRIPYEQYF
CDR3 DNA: TGTGCCAGCGGGGGGAGGATCCCCTACGAGCAGTACTTC

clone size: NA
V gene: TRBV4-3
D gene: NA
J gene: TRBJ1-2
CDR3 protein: CASSQGTVTDGYTF
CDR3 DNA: TGCGCCAGCAGCCAAGGTACAGTGACGGATGGCTACACCTTC

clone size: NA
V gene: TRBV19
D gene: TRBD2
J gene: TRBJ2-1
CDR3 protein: CASSLRTSGGLYNEQFF
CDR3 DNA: TGTGCCAGTAGTCTCCGGACTAGCGGGGGTTTGTACAATGAGCAGTTCTTC

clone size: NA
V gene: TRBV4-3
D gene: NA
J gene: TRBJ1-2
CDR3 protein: CASSQVQGNSNYGYTF
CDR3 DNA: TGCGCCAGCAGCCAAGTACAGGGCAATTCTAACTATGGCTACACCTTC

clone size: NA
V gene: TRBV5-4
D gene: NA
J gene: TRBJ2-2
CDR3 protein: CASSTLGTYLVDTGELFF
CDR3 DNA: TGTGCCAGCAGCACCTTAGGGACTTATTTAGTTGACACCGGGGAGCTGTTTTTT

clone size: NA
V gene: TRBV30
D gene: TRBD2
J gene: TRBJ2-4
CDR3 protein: CAWDRREGMRYIQYF
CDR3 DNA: TGTGCCTGGGACCGCAGGGAGGGGATGAGGTACATTCAGTACTTC

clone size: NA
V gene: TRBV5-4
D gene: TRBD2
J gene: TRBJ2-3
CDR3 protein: CASSLGGGAGGPTDTQYF
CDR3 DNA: TGTGCCAGCAGCTTGGGGGGGGGTGCGGGGGGCCCGACAGATACGCAGTATTTT

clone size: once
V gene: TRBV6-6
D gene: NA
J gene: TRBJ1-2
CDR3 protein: CASSYRSRENYGYTF
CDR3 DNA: TGTGCCAGCAGTTACCGTTCCCGGGAGAACTATGGCTACACCTTC

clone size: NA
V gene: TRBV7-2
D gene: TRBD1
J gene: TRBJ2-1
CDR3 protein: CASSLAPGQAGHEQFF
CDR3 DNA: TGTGCCAGCAGCTTAGCGCCGGGACAGGCCGGGCATGAGCAGTTCTTC

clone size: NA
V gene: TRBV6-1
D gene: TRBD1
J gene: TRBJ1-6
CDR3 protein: CASSENGEGTGASPLHF
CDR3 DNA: TGTGCCAGCAGTGAAAACGGTGAAGGGACAGGGGCATCACCCCTCCACTTT

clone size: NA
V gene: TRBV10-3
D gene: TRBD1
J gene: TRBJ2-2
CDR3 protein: CAISVWDSNTGELFF
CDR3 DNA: TGTGCCATCAGTGTCTGGGACAGTAACACCGGGGAGCTGTTTTTT

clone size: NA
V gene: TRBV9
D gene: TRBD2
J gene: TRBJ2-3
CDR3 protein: CASSANSGRGTDTQYF
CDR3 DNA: TGTGCCAGCAGCGCAAATAGCGGGAGGGGGACAGATACGCAGTATTTT

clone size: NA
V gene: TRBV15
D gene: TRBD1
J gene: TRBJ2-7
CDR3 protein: CATSRGGGQGVYEQYF
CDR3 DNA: TGTGCCACCAGCAGAGGGGGGGGACAGGGGGTCTACGAGCAGTACTTC

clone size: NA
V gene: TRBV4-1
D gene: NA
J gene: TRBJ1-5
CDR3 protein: CASSQDVGTRAQPQHF
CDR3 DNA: TGCGCCAGCAGCCAAGACGTGGGGACTAGGGCTCAGCCCCAGCATTTT

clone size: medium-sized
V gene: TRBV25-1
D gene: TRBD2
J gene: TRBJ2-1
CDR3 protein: CASSEYFTSDDEQFF
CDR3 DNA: TGTGCCAGCAGTGAATATTTCACTAGCGACGATGAGCAGTTCTTC

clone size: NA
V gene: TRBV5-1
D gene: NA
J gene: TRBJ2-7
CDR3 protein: CASSLGRGSYEQYF
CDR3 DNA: TGCGCCAGCAGCTTGGGGCGGGGCTCCTACGAGCAGTACTTC

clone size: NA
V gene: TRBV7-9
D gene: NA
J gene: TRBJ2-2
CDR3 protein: CASSFTQPNTGELFF
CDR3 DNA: TGTGCCAGCAGCTTTACACAGCCGAACACCGGGGAGCTGTTTTTT

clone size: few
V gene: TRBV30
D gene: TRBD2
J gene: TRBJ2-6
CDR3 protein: CAWSVLGGRALDPGANVLTF
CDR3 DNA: TGTGCCTGGAGTGTACTGGGCGGGAGGGCCCTCGACCCTGGGGCCAACGTCCTGACTTTC

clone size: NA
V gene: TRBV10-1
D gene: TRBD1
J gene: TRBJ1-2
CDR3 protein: CASRVTGRYGYTF
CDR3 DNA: TGCGCCAGCAGAGTGACAGGGCGCTATGGCTACACCTTC

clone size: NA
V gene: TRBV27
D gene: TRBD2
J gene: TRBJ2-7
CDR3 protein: CASSSGLAVYEQYF
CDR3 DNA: TGTGCCAGCAGTTCAGGACTAGCGGTCTACGAGCAGTACTTC

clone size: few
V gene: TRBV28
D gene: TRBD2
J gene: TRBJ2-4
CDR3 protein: CASTQGLAGVKLAKNIQYF
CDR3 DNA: TGTGCCAGCACCCAAGGACTAGCGGGAGTAAAATTAGCCAAAAACATTCAGTACTTC

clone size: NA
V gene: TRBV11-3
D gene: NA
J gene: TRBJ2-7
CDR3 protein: CASSPERYPYEQYF
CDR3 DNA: TGTGCCAGCAGCCCCGAGCGGTACCCCTACGAGCAGTACTTC

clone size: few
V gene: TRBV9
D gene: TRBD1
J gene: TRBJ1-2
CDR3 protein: CASSVGGTDYGYTF
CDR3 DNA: TGTGCCAGCAGCGTAGGCGGGACAGATTATGGCTACACCTTC

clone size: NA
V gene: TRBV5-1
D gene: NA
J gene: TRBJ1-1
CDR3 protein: CASSWGLKTEAFF
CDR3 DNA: TGCGCCAGCAGTTGGGGGCTGAAAACTGAAGCTTTCTTT

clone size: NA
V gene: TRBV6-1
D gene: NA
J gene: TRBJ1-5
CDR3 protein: CASSGGLSNQPQHF
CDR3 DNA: TGTGCCAGCAGTGGGGGGCTTAGCAATCAGCCCCAGCATTTT

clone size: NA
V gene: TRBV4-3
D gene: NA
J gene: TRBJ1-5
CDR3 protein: CASSQDAGSSHNSNQPQHF
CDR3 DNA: TGCGCCAGCAGCCAAGATGCGGGGAGCAGTCACAATAGCAATCAGCCCCAGCATTTT

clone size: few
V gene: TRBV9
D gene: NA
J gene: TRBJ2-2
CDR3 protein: CASSPFAGELFF
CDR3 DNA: TGTGCCAGCAGCCCCTTTGCCGGGGAGCTGTTTTTT

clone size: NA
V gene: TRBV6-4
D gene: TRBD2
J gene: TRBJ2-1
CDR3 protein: CASSTGTTNEQFF
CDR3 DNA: TGTGCCAGCAGTACGGGGACTACAAATGAGCAGTTCTTC

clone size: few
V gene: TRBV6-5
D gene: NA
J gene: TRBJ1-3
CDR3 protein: CASSYGGSGNTIYF
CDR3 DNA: TGTGCCAGCAGTTACGGAGGGTCTGGAAACACCATATATTTT

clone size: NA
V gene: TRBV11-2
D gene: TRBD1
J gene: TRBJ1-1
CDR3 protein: CASSWTGGTEAFF
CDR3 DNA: TGTGCCAGCAGCTGGACAGGGGGGACTGAAGCTTTCTTT

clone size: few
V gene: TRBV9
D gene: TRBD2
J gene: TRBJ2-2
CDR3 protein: CASSGERTSNTGELFF
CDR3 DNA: TGTGCCAGCAGCGGAGAGAGGACTAGCAACACCGGGGAGCTGTTTTTT

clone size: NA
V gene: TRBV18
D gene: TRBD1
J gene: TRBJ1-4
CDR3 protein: CASSPLGTGIEKLFF
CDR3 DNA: TGTGCCAGCTCACCACTCGGGACAGGGATTGAAAAACTGTTTTTT

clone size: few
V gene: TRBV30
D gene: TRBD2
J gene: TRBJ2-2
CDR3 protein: CAWRLAGGPPGELFF
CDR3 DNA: TGTGCCTGGAGACTAGCGGGAGGGCCGCCCGGGGAGCTGTTTTTT

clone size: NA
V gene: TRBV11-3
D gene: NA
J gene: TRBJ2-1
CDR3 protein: CASGAGASNNEQFF
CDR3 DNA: TGTGCCAGTGGGGCGGGGGCGTCTAACAATGAGCAGTTCTTC

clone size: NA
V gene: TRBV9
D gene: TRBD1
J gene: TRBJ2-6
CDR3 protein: CASSTSTGASSGANVLTF
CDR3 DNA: TGTGCCAGCAGCACGTCGACAGGGGCTAGCTCTGGGGCCAACGTCCTGACTTTC

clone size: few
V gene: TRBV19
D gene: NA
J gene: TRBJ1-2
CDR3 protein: CASRTFGEYGYTF
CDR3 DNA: TGTGCCAGTAGGACATTCGGGGAGTATGGCTACACCTTC

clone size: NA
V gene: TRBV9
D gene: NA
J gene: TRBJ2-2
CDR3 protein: CASSEVAAIEGTGELFF
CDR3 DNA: TGTGCCAGCAGCGAGGTAGCGGCCATCGAGGGAACCGGGGAGCTGTTTTTT

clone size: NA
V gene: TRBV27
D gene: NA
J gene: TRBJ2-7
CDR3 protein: CASRNAGYSYEQYF
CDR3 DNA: TGTGCCAGCAGAAACGCAGGGTACTCCTACGAGCAGTACTTC

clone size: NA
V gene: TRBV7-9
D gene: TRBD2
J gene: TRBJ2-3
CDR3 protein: CASSQAGLSTDTQYF
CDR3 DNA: TGTGCCAGCAGCCAAGCGGGGTTAAGCACAGATACGCAGTATTTT

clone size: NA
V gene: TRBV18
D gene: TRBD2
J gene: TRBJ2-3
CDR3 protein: CASSPTGGGDTDTQYF
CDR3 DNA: TGTGCCAGCTCACCGACTGGCGGGGGGGACACAGATACGCAGTATTTT

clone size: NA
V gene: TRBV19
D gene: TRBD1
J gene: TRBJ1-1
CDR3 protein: CASRTRPGQGGTEAFF
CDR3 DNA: TGTGCCAGTAGAACGAGACCGGGACAGGGAGGCACTGAAGCTTTCTTT

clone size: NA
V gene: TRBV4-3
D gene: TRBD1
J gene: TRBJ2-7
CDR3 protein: CASSQEQGGYEQYF
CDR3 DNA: TGCGCCAGCAGCCAAGAACAGGGGGGCTACGAGCAGTACTTC

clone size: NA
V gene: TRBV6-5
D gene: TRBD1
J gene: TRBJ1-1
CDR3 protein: CASRRQGVNTEAFF
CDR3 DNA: TGTGCCAGCAGACGACAGGGGGTGAACACTGAAGCTTTCTTT

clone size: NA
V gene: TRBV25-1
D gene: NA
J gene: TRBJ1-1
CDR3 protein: CASSTLGNSKSNTEAFF
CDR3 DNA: TGTGCCAGCAGTACCCTCGGGAACAGTAAGTCGAACACTGAAGCTTTCTTT

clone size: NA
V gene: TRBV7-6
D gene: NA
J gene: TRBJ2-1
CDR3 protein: CASSSNTGPIQQFF
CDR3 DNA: TGTGCCAGCAGCTCCAACACAGGGCCCATCCAACAGTTCTTC

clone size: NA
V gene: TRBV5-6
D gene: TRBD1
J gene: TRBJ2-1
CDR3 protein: CASSLLIGTGANEQFF
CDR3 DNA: TGTGCCAGCAGCCTTCTCATTGGGACAGGGGCCAATGAGCAGTTCTTC

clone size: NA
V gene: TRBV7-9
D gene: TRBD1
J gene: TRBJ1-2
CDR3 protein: CASSSGTAFYGYTF
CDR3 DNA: TGTGCCAGCAGCTCCGGGACAGCGTTCTATGGCTACACCTTC

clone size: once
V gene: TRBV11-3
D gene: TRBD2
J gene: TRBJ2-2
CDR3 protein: CASSFGLAGLGELFF
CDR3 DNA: TGTGCCAGCAGCTTTGGTCTAGCGGGGTTGGGGGAGCTGTTTTTT

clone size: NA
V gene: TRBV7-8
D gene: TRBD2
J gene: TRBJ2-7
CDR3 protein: CASSLGEIRASGVPYEQYF
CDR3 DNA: TGTGCCAGCAGCTTAGGGGAAATTAGGGCTAGCGGGGTACCCTACGAGCAGTACTTC

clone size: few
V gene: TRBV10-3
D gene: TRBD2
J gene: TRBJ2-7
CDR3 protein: CAISGARTSEQYF
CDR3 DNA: TGTGCCATCAGCGGAGCCAGGACTAGTGAGCAGTACTTC

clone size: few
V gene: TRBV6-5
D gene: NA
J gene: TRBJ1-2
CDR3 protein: CASSYSQTRSGYTF
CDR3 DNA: TGTGCCAGCAGTTACTCACAGACACGTTCTGGCTACACCTTC

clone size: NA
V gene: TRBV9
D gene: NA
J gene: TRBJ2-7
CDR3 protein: CAGQFECEGYEQYF
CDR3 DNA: TGTGCCGGTCAATTTGAGTGTGAGGGCTACGAGCAGTACTTC

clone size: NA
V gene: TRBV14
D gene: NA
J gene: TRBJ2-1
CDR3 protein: CASSQDPHSYNEQFF
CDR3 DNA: TGTGCCAGCAGCCAAGATCCCCACTCCTACAATGAGCAGTTCTTC

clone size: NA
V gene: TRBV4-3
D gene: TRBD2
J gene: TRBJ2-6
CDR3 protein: CASSQVRVAGGTGANVLTF
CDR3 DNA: TGCGCCAGCAGCCAAGTCCGGGTAGCGGGAGGTACTGGGGCCAACGTCCTGACTTTC

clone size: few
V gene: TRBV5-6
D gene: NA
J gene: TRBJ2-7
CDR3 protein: CASSLGGPSYEQYF
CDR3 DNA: TGTGCCAGCAGCTTAGGCGGGCCCTCCTACGAGCAGTACTTC